This is a list of T cell receptor beta chains from one sample in a study of beta chain features in type 1 diabetes. Some clones are missing from TCRdb's copy, which holds only in-frame ones; the method was immunoSEQ multiplex PCR. The data contain over 150,000 clones, about 13% of them singletons. The source material was central memory CD4+ T cells from blood. These receptors were obtained from a woman between 18 and 29 years old in good health. The CDR3 runs from the conserved cysteine through the conserved F or W. D genes are given only for firm matches. Not every row has a clone size; where given, it reads once, few, many or a size class.

.,TRBV19,TRBD1,TRBJ2-7,16,CASGPRGTGRSYEQYF,TGTGCCAGTGGACCCAGGGGGACAGGACGCTCCTACGAGCAGTACTTC
.,TRBV5-4,.,TRBJ2-4,13,CASSQDQGDIQYF,TGTGCCAGCAGCCAAGATCAGGGTGACATTCAGTACTTC
.,TRBV7-3,TRBD2,TRBJ2-7,15,CASSLLAESSYEQYF,TGTGCCAGCAGCTTACTAGCGGAGAGCTCCTACGAGCAGTACTTC
.,TRBV29-1,TRBD2,TRBJ2-1,16,CSVEDRGLAGGGEQFF,TGCAGCGTTGAAGACCGTGGACTAGCGGGAGGTGGGGAGCAGTTCTTC
.,TRBV30,TRBD2,TRBJ2-1,17,CAWSVFRGGAVVGEQFF,TGTGCCTGGAGTGTATTTCGGGGGGGCGCCGTCGTTGGTGAGCAGTTCTTC
few,TRBV19,.,TRBJ1-2,16,CASSMGTARTNYGYTF,TGTGCCAGTAGTATGGGTACAGCAAGAACTAACTATGGCTACACCTTC
few,TRBV29-1,TRBD1,TRBJ1-2,14,CSVVGQGAGYGYTF,TGCAGCGTTGTAGGTCAGGGGGCTGGCTATGGCTACACCTTC
few,TRBV10-3,TRBD2,TRBJ2-7,15,CAISETSGRGYEQYF,TGTGCCATCAGTGAGACAAGCGGGAGGGGGTACGAGCAGTACTTC
.,TRBV4-2,.,TRBJ1-3,17,CASSQGSSESSGNTIYF,TGTGCCAGCAGCCAGGGTTCTAGCGAGAGCTCTGGAAACACCATATATTTT
.,TRBV29-1,TRBD2,TRBJ2-1,14,CSALTSGVYNEQFF,TGCAGCGCTCTGACTAGCGGGGTATACAATGAGCAGTTCTTC
.,TRBV10-2,TRBD1,TRBJ2-7,13,CASSERDRVGQYF,TGCGCCAGCAGTGAGAGGGACAGGGTCGGGCAGTACTTC
few,TRBV9,.,TRBJ1-2,15,CASSVAVLGGYGYTF,TGTGCCAGCAGCGTAGCTGTCCTGGGGGGCTATGGCTACACCTTC
many,TRBV25-1,TRBD2,TRBJ2-1,14,CASSDLAGYNEQFF,TGTGCCAGCAGTGATCTAGCGGGATACAATGAGCAGTTCTTC
.,TRBV9,TRBD2,TRBJ2-3,15,CASSVDSGRWDTQYF,TGTGCCAGCAGCGTAGATAGCGGGAGGTGGGATACGCAGTATTTT
few,TRBV29-1,TRBD2,TRBJ2-7,14,CSVEGLAGTYEQYF,TGCAGCGTTGAAGGGCTAGCGGGTACCTACGAGCAGTACTTC
few,TRBV19,TRBD1,TRBJ1-2,11,CASADRVGYTF,TGTGCCAGTGCCGACAGGGTTGGCTACACCTTC
few,TRBV27,TRBD2,TRBJ2-2,16,CASSPELAGATGELFF,TGTGCCAGCAGCCCAGAACTAGCGGGGGCCACCGGGGAGCTGTTTTTT
.,TRBV13,.,TRBJ2-7,13,CASSPPAGYEQYF,TGTGCCAGCAGCCCACCGGCGGGGTACGAGCAGTACTTC
few,TRBV18,.,TRBJ2-3,14,CASSPRGERDTQYF,TGTGCCAGCTCACCCAGGGGGGAAAGAGATACGCAGTATTTT
few,TRBV30,.,TRBJ2-7,14,CAWKRGPGRYEQYF,TGTGCCTGGAAGAGGGGCCCGGGGAGGTACGAGCAGTACTTC
few,TRBV4-2,.,TRBJ1-5,16,CASSQHVEAPNQPQHF,TGTGCCAGCAGCCAACACGTGGAGGCCCCCAATCAGCCCCAGCATTTT
.,TRBV4-3,.,TRBJ2-7,13,CASSQDRRYEQYF,TGCGCCAGCAGCCAAGATCGTCGGTACGAGCAGTACTTC
few,TRBV2,.,TRBJ1-4,14,CASSVGRQEEKLFF,TGTGCCAGCAGTGTGGGGCGACAGGAAGAAAAACTGTTTTTT
.,TRBV25-1,.,TRBJ1-5,12,CASSEESQPQHF,TGTGCCAGCAGTGAAGAGTCACAGCCCCAGCATTTT
few,TRBV6-5,.,TRBJ1-1,14,CASSYSGDTRPAFF,TGTGCCAGCAGTTACTCGGGAGACACACGACCAGCTTTCTTT
.,TRBV30,.,TRBJ1-4,13,CCGRGFVDEKLFF,TGCTGCGGGAGGGGGTTCGTGGATGAAAAACTGTTTTTT
.,TRBV21-1,.,TRBJ2-7,17,CASSKALLRNRGYEQYF,TGTGCCAGCAGCAAAGCGCTTTTGAGGAACCGCGGGTACGAGCAGTACTTC
.,TRBV28,.,TRBJ1-2,13,CASSSRREYGYTF,TGTGCCAGCAGTTCTCGCCGGGAATATGGCTACACCTTC
.,TRBV28,TRBD2,TRBJ2-1,16,CASSFRTSGKRNEQFF,TGTGCCAGCAGTTTCCGGACTAGCGGGAAAAGGAATGAGCAGTTCTTC
.,TRBV4-3,.,TRBJ1-2,17,CASSQGIKGIVNYGYTF,TGCGCCAGCAGCCAAGGTATAAAGGGGATTGTTAACTATGGCTACACCTTC